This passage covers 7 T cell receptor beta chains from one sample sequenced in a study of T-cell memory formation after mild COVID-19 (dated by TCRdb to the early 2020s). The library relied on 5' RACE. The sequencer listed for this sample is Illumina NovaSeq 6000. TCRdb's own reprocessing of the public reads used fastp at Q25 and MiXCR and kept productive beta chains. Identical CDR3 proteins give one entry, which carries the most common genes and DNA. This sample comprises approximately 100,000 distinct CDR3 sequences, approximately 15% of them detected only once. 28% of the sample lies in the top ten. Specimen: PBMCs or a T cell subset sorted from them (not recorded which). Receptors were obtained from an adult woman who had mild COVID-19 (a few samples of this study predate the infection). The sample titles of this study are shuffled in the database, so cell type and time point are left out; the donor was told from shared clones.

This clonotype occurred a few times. Here the CDR3 reads CASSRIAGGDHEQYF. The CDR3 DNA is TGCGCCAGCAGCCGCATAGCGGGGGGCGACCACGAGCAGTACTTC. V is TRBV4-1 and J is TRBJ2-7; 10 positions match TRBD2. J lost 5 bases, V lost 4 bases, and 8 bases had no gene match. In germline, CDR1 is MGHRA, CDR2 YSYEKL. The CDR3 covers 15 residues.

CDR3 bases: TGTGCCAGCAGCCCTTGGGTAGTCGGGGGGCATGAGCAGTTCTTC. Its translation: CASSPWVVGGHEQFF. The V and J genes are TRBV9 and TRBJ2-1, with a tentative D call TRBD2 (7 bases). The CDR3 length is 15 residues. The germline V gene has CDR1 SGDLS and CDR2 YYNGEE. The V end lost 4 bases, the J end lost 8 bases, and 19 bases lay between the germline ends. Full variable domain (missing parts from reference TRBV9 and TRBJ2-1): DSGVTQTPKHLITATGQRVTLRCSPRSGDLSVYWYQQSLDQGLQFLIQYYNGEERAKGNILERFSAQQFPDLHSELNLSSLELGDSALYFCASSPWVVGGHEQFFGPGTRLTVL.

This CDR3 reads CASSMRQGAYEQYF. The CDR3, as DNA: TGCGCCAGCAGCATGAGACAGGGGGCCTACGAGCAGTACTTC. This chain joins TRBV4-1 and TRBJ2-7, with 9 nucleotides matching TRBD1. The CDR3 has 14 residues. Germline V gene lookup returns CDR1 MGHRA and CDR2 YSYEKL. V trimming: 5 bases; J trimming: 2 bases; junction bases outside the gene matches: 4.

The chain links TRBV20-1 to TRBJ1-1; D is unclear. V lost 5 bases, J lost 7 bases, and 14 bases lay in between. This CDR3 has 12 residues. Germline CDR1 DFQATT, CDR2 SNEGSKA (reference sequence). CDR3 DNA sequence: TGCAGTGCTGGGCCGGATTGGGGTGAAGCTTTCTTT. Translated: CSAGPDWGEAFF.

The chain's CDR3 is CASSSSRDRVYSNQPQHF. The CDR3 DNA sequence: TGTGCCAGCAGTTCCTCCCGGGACAGGGTCTATAGCAATCAGCCCCAGCATTTT. The chain links TRBV12-3 or TRBV12-4 to TRBJ1-5; 9 bases align to TRBD1. Trimming cost V 4 bases and J 0 bases; bases outside gene matches: 10. The CDR3 sequence is 18 residues long.

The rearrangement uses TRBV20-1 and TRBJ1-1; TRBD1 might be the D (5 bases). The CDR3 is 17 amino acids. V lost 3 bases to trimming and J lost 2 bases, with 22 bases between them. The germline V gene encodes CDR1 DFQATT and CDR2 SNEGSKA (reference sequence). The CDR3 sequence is CSASQARAGLTNTEAFF. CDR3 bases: TGCAGTGCTAGCCAGGCTCGGGCAGGGCTTACCAACACTGAAGCTTTCTTT.

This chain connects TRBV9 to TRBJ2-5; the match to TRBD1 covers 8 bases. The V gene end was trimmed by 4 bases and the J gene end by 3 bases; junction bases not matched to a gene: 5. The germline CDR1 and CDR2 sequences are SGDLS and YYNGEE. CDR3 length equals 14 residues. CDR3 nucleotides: TGTGCCAGCAGCCCACCGGACAGGGAAGAGACCCAGTACTTC. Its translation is CASSPPDREETQYF.